This T cell receptor beta chain was obtained from a study of CD8+CD57+ T cells in acquired aplastic anemia. The overall study: 3.2 ug was the average amount of DNA from sorted CD4+ and CD8+ cells. Healthy donors gave roughly 9.9 million reads on average for CD4+ cells.

Concerning this clonotype: Its antigen is not identified.

Study results and caveats: Patients and controls shared roughly 28 CD8+ CDR3 sequences, which appeared highly expressed in patients and within their immunodominant clones. Levels of CD8+ Simpson's diversity were not significantly distinct in patients versus controls.

Genomic DNA acted as the template from which TCR beta VDJ combination and CDR3 sequence profiling were carried out. Via MiXCR, TCRdb re-called the reads, giving one row per CDR3 protein. The repertoire includes approximately 81,000 distinct CDR3 sequences, approximately 46% of them detected once, and 60% to 75% sits in the top ten. The TCR was taken from a human donor in good health, serving as a control. Sequenced: sorted CD4+, CD8+, or CD8+CD57+ T cells (not recorded which) from PBMCs.

The CDR3 nucleotides read TGTGCCAGCAGCTTAATGACAGGGAACTATGGCTACACCTTC. Translating gives CASSLMTGNYGYTF. The chain recombines TRBV7-2 with TRBJ1-2; 7 bases are a match to TRBD1. The length of the CDR3 is 14 residues. The germline gives CDR1 SGHTA, CDR2 FQGNSA. Trimming removed 2 bases from V and 2 bases from J; junction bases left unmatched: 2.